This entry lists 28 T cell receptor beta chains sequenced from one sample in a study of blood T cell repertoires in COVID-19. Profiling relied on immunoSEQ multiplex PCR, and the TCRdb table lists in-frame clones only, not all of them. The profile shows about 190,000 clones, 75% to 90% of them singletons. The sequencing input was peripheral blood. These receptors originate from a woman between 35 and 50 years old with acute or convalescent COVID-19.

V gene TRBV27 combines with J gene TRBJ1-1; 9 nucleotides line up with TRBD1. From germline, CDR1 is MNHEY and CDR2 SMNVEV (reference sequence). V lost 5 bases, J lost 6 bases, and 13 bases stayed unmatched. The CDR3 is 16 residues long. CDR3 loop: CASSSAYRGRSSEAFF. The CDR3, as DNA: TGTGCCAGCAGTAGCGCGTACAGGGGGCGAAGCTCTGAAGCTTTCTTT.

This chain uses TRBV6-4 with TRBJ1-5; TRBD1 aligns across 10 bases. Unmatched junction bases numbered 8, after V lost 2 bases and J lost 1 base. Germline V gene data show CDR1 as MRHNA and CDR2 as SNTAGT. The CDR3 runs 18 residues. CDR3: CASSDKSGTGASNQPQHF. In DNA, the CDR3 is TGTGCCAGCAGTGACAAATCCGGGACAGGGGCCAGCAATCAGCCCCAGCATTTT.

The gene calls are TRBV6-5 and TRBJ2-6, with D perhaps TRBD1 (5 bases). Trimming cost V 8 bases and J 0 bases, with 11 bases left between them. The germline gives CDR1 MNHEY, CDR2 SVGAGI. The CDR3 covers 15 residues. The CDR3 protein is CASGAVRSGANVLTF. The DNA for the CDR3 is TGTGCCAGCGGGGCGGTCCGCTCTGGGGCCAACGTCCTGACTTTC.

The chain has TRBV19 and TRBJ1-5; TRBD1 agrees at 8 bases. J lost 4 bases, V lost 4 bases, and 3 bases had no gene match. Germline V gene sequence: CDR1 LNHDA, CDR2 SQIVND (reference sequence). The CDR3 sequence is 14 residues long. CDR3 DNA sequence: TGTGCCAGTAGTAGGGACAGGCCAAATCAGCCCCAGCATTTT. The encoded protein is CASSRDRPNQPQHF.

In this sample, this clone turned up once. The CDR3 here is CASSLGTGAYEQYF. As DNA, the CDR3 is TGTGCCAGCAGCTTAGGGACAGGGGCCTACGAGCAGTACTTC. V and J are TRBV11-2 and TRBJ2-7; 9 bases line up with TRBD1. CDR3 length: 14 residues. After removal of 1 base from V and 2 bases from J, the junction contained 0 bases not matched to a gene. Germline lookup yields CDR1 SGHAT and CDR2 FQNNGV. Combining the CDR3 with reference TRBV11-2 and TRBJ2-7 gives the whole variable domain EAGVAQSPRYKIIEKRQSVAFWCNPISGHATLYWYQQILGQGPKLLIQFQNNGVVDDSQLPKDRFSAERLKGVDSTLKIQPAKLEDSAVYLCASSLGTGAYEQYFGPGTRLTVT.

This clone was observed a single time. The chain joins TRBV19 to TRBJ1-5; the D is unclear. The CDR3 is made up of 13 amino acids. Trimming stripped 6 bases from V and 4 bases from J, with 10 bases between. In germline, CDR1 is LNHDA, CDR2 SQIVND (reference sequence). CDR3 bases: TGTGCCAGTAGGAACCGGTGGAATCAGCCCCAGCATTTT. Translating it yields CASRNRWNQPQHF.

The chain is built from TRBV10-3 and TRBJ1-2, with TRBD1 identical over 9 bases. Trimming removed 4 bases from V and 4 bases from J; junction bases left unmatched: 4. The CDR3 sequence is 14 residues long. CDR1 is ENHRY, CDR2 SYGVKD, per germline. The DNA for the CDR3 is TGTGCCATCAGTGGGGGACAGGGTGCCTATGGCTACACCTTC. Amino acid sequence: CAISGGQGAYGYTF.

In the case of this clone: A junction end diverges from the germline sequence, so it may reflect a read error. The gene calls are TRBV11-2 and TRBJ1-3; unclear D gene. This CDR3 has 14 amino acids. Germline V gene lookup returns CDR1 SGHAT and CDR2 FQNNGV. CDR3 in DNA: TGTGCCAGCAGGTTAGCGAGCTCTGGAAACACCATATATTTT. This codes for CASRLASSGNTIYF.

The CDR3 coding sequence is TGTGCCAGCAGTGGGGGGGGGTCTGGAAACACCATATATTTT. Its protein is CASSGGGSGNTIYF. The V call is TRBV7-8, the J call TRBJ1-3; the D gene is possibly TRBD1 (5 bases). The CDR3 has 14 residues. Trimming shortened V by 6 bases and J by 1 base, and 10 bases separated the two germline ends. Looked up from germline, CDR1 is SGHVS and CDR2 is FQNEAQ.

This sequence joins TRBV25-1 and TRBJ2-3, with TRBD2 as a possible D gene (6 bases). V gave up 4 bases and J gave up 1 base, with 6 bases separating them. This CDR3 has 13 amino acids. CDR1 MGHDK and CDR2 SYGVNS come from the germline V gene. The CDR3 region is CASSAGGTDTQYF. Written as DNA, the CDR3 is TGTGCCAGCAGTGCGGGAGGCACAGATACGCAGTATTTT.

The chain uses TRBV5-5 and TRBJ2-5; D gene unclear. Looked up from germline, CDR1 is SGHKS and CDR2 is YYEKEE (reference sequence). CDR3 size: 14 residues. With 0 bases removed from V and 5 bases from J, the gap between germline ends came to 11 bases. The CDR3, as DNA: TGTGCCAGCAGCTTGGCCCCCTATACGGAGACCCAGTACTTC. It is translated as CASSLAPYTETQYF.

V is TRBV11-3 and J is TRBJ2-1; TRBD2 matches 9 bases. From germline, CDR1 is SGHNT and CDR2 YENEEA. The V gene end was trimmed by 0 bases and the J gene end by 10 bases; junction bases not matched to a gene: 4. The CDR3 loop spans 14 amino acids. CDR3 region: CASSLERGGREQFF. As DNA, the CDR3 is TGTGCCAGCAGCTTAGAGCGGGGGGGCCGGGAGCAGTTCTTC.

The CDR3 sequence is CASSPTIRGSSYNEQFF. In DNA form, the CDR3 reads TGTGCCAGCAGTCCGACTATTAGGGGGAGCTCCTACAATGAGCAGTTCTTC. V gene TRBV27 combines with J gene TRBJ2-1; tentatively, D is TRBD1 (6 bases). The germline V gene has CDR1 MNHEY and CDR2 SMNVEV (reference sequence). CDR3 length: 17 residues. The V and J ends lost 5 bases and 0 bases respectively, with 17 bases between them.

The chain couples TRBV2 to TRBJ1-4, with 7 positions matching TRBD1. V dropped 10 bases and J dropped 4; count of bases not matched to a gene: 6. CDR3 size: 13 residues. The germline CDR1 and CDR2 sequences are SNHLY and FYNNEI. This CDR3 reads CATTGEVNEKLFF. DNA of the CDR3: TGTGCCACCACAGGGGAAGTTAATGAAAAACTGTTTTTT.

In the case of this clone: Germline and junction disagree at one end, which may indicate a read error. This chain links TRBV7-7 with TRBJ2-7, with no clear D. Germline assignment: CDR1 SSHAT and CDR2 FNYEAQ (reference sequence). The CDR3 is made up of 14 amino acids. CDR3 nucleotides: TGTGCTAGCAGCCTCAATCTTGGGCCTTACGAGCAGTACTTC. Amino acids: CASSLNLGPYEQYF.

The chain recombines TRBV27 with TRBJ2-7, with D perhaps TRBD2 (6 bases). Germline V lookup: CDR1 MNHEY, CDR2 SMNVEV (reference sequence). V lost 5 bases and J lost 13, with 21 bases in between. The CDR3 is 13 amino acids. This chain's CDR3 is CASSPTRGGTLYF. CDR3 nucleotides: TGTGCCAGCAGTCCGACCCGTGGCGGGACCTTATACTTC.

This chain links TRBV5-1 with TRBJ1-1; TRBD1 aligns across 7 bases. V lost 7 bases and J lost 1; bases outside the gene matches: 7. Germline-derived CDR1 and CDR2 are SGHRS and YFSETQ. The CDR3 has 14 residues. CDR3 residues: CASQQGSSNTEAFF. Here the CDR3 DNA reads TGCGCCAGCCAACAGGGGTCGTCGAACACTGAAGCTTTCTTT.

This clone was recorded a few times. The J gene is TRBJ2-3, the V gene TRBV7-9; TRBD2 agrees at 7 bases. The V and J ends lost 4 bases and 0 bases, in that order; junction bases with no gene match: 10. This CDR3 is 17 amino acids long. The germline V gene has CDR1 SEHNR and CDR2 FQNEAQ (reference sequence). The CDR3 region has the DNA TGTGCCAGCAGCTCCCGTGTGGGGAGGGGAAGCACAGATACGCAGTATTTT. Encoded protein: CASSSRVGRGSTDTQYF.

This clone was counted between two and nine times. Written as DNA, the CDR3 is TGCGCCAGCAGCCAAGATCTTGGGAGGACCCTAGCGGGGGGTACCGGGGAGCTGTTTTTT. This translates into CASSQDLGRTLAGGTGELFF. The gene calls are TRBV4-1 and TRBJ2-2; 11 nucleotides agree with TRBD2. Per the germline V gene, CDR1 is MGHRA and CDR2 is YSYEKL. This CDR3 has 20 amino acids. V lost 0 bases to trimming and J lost 5 bases; unmatched junction nucleotides: 14.

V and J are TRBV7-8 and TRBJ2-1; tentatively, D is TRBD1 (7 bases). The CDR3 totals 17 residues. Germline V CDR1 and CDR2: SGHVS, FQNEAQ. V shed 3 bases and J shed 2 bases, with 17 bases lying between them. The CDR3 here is CASSFLAGGTAYNEQFF. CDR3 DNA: TGTGCCAGCAGCTTTCTGGCAGGGGGGACCGCCTACAATGAGCAGTTCTTC. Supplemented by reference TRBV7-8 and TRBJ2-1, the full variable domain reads GAGVSQSPRYKVAKRGQDVALRCDPISGHVSLFWYQQALGQGPEFLTYFQNEAQLDKSGLPSDRFFAERPEGSVSTLKIQRTQQEDSAVYLCASSFLAGGTAYNEQFFGPGTRLTVL.

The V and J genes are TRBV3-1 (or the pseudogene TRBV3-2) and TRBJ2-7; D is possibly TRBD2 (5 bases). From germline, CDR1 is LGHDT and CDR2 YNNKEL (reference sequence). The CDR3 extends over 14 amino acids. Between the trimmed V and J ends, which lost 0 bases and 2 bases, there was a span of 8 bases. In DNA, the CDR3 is TGTGCCAGCAGCCAAGAACTAGTCCCCTACGAGCAGTACTTC. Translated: CASSQELVPYEQYF.

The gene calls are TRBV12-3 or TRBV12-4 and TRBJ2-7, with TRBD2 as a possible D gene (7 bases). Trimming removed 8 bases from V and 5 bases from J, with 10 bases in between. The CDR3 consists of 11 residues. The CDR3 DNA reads TGTGCCAGCCGGGGGGCTAACGAGCAGTACTTC. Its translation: CASRGANEQYF.

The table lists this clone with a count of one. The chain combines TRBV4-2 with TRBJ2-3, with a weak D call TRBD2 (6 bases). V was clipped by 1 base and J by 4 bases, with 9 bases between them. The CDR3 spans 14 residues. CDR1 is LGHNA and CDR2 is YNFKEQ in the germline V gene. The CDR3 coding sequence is TGTGCCAGCAGCCAAGGGGCGGGGTCAGATACGCAGTATTTT. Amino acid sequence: CASSQGAGSDTQYF.

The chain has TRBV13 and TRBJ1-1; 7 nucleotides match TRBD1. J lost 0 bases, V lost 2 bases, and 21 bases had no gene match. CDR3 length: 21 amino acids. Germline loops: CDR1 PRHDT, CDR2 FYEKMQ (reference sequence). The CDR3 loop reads CASSLIASVIGGPHMNTEAFF. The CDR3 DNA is TGTGCCAGCAGCTTAATAGCTTCGGTCATAGGGGGCCCCCATATGAACACTGAAGCTTTCTTT. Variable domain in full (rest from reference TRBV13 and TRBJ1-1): AAGVIQSPRHLIKEKRETATLKCYPIPRHDTVYWYQQGPGQDPQFLISFYEKMQSDKGSIPDRFSAQQFSDYHSELNMSSLELGDSALYFCASSLIASVIGGPHMNTEAFFGQGTRLTVV.

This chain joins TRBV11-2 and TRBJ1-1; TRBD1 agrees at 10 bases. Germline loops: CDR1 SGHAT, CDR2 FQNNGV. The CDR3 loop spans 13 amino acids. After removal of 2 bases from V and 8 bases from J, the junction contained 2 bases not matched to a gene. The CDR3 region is CASSLWDRGEAFF. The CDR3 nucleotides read TGTGCCAGCAGCTTATGGGACAGGGGAGAAGCTTTCTTT.

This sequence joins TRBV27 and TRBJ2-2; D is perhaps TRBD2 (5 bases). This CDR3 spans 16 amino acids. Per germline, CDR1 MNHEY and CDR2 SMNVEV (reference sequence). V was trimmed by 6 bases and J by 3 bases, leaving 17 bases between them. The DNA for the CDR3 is TGTGCCAGCAGACCGGAAAAGGGAGCGGACACCGGGGAGCTGTTTTTT. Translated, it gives CASRPEKGADTGELFF.

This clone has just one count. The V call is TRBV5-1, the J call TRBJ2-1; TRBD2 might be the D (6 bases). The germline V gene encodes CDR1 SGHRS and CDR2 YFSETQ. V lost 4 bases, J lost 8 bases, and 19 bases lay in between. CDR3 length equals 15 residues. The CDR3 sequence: CASSPGVWNGDEQFF. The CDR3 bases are TGCGCCAGCAGCCCGGGGGTTTGGAATGGGGATGAGCAGTTCTTC.

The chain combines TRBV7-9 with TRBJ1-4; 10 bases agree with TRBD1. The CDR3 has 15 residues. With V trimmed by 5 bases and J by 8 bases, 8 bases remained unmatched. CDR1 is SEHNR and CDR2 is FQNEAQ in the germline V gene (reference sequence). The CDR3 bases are TGTGCCAGCAGCCTCGGGACAGGGGAGGGCGAAAAACTGTTTTTT. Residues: CASSLGTGEGEKLFF.